Described below is a single T cell receptor beta chain sequence and its context. Its specificity is unknown. The sample belongs to a study of lymphopenia after photon versus proton radiotherapy. Findings and limits, study-wide: After lymphocyte nadir, photon-treated repertoires showed oligoclonal expansion, especially CD8+ Temra. Better survival with proton therapy was suggested as possible, not demonstrated. Post-nadir TCR diversity decline inversely tracked overall survival among those who died.

TCRdb's table, derived via immunoSEQ multiplex PCR, lists solely in-frame clones and lacks some. The sample has about 3,700 clones; approximately 74% are singletons. The CDR3 is 15 amino acids. The V gene end was trimmed by 4 bases and the J gene end by 5 bases; junction bases not matched to a gene: 6. Germline V gene lookup returns CDR1 SEHNR and CDR2 FQNEAQ (reference sequence). Source: peripheral blood, taken from a patient treated with proton-based radiotherapy. The chain recombines TRBV7-9 with TRBJ2-1, with 9 bases that match TRBD2. The source is an elderly man with esophageal cancer. CDR3 nucleotides: TGTGCCAGCAGCTCGTGGACTAGCGCAAACAATGAGCAGTTCTTC. It encodes CASSSWTSANNEQFF.